This TCR beta chain was identified during a study of cytomegalovirus exposure and HLA in healthy donors. On this clone itself: Its specificity is unknown.

Sequencing was performed with immunoSEQ multiplex PCR; in TCRdb, only in-frame clones are kept and a portion is missing. The data show over 150,000 clones, roughly 82% seen once. Findings and caveats of the study: It was 150 or so TCR beta chains that were listed as cytomegalovirus-associated.

This clonotype was sampled from a woman between 25 and 40 years old in good health and CMV-seropositive. Sequencing was done on a sample of PBMCs.

The DNA of the CDR3 is TGTGCCAGCGGGGGGGGAACAGTTGAAGCTTTCTTT. The encoded protein is CASGGGTVEAFF. This chain links TRBV25-1 with TRBJ1-1, with D tentatively TRBD1 (5 bases). CDR1 is MGHDK and CDR2 is SYGVNS in the germline V gene. Deletions cut 8 bases from V and 7 bases from J, with 14 bases between. The CDR3 has 12 residues.